This TCR beta chain was sequenced in a study of PD-1 blockade in classical Hodgkin lymphoma (dated by TCRdb to between 2020 and 2021). For the wider study: Nivolumab dosing was 3 mg/kg intravenously every 2 weeks, continuing until either disease progression or unacceptable toxicity. A peripheral blood immune signature of response to PD-1 blockade in classical Hodgkin lymphoma was defined using TCR beta sequencing and CyTOF.

The Qiagen DNeasy kit was used to extract genomic DNA both from unsorted PBMCs and from the negatively selected CD4+ and CD8+ fractions. Amplification of TCR beta CDR3 regions was done by immunoSEQ multiplex PCR with primers that anneal to V and J segments. A synthetic immune receptor repertoire was used to minimize amplification bias, and remaining bias was computationally removed after sequencing. On the authors' methods: Custom Python scripts were used to quantify repertoire diversity as the Shannon entropy index. The unsorted, CD4+ and CD8+ repertoires were each analyzed separately, with the exception of combined analyses, where CD4+ and CD8+ sequences were merged in silico. A clone counted as expanded when the clone's frequency after treatment rose at least 2-fold relative to C1D1, and clones undetected at baseline were given a pseudocount of 0.5. Clones with 0 or 1 copy at C1D1 were defined as singleton clones, while clones with 2 or more copies were defined as non-singleton clones. Clones expanded in unsorted samples were labelled as CD4+, CD8+ or unknown by matching protein sequences in sorted samples from the same patient. Diversity changes from C1D1 to C4D1 were tested in paired samples using Wilcoxon tests. TCRdb took over this immuneACCESS table, retaining in-frame rearrangements with V and J assigned. Such tables are incomplete; in checked studies, under half of the missing clones stem from an unresolved V gene, and the remainder is unexplained. The V and J calls and clone size were taken over from that table, and D and trimming were inferred from the DNA. Recorded for this sample are over 75,000 clones; about nine tenths of them occurred a single time. The ten largest clones represent about 2.9% of the sample.

Explained via the paper, the time point label denotes: cycle 4 day 1 (C4D1), after 6 weeks of nivolumab. All trial patients had relapsed after autologous stem cell transplantation, with cohorts A, B and C differing in prior brentuximab vedotin exposure. The trial cohort was composed of about 60 patients with relapsed/refractory classical Hodgkin lymphoma, for whom complete response, partial response or progressive disease was recorded as best overall response. Trial patients were treated with single-agent nivolumab in the multi-cohort phase II CheckMate 205 trial. Best overall response was determined by an independent review committee according to the 2007 International Working Group response criteria. Trial PBMCs were obtained immediately prior to nivolumab initiation (C1D1) and on therapy at cycle 2 day 1 and cycle 4 day 1. After peripheral blood was drawn into 8 mL Vacutainer Cell Preparation Tubes, PBMCs were isolated by centrifugation and then cryopreserved.

The V end loses 1 base and the J end loses 1 base, and a stretch of 10 bases separates them. CDR1 LGHNA and CDR2 YNFKEQ are derived from the germline V gene. The CDR3 has 15 amino acids, counting the end cysteine and phenylalanine. Here the CDR3 DNA is all that survives: 45 bases in frame from base 1. This clone was seen just once. Its antigen specificity is not known. No quality values exist for individual bases; no much larger clone is one base distant. Broader findings and caveats from the paper: A significant rise by C4D1 was seen in CD4+ but not CD8+ TCR diversity (p=0.0027 vs p=0.16), with the rise being most apparent in complete responders (p=0.02). Newly diagnosed patients were reported to have lower baseline TCR diversity than healthy donors, and relapsed/refractory patients were reported to have lower baseline TCR diversity still. Diversity was lower in patients who began nivolumab less than 1 year after ASCT, so these patients were left out of later analyses to avoid confounding by immune reconstitution. Among trial patients, those achieving complete response had baseline diversity similar to that of newly diagnosed patients, while diversity was significantly lower in partial responders and progressors. The study covered only a single clinical trial cohort, and the causes of the repertoire differences, possibly disease activity or prior therapy, were still not defined.

Sequencing was performed on peripheral blood mononuclear cells (PBMCs), taken before the fourth cycle of nivolumab. The chain joins TRBV4-2 to TRBJ1-1; TRBD1 is perhaps the D gene, given 5 matching bases. The receptor was derived from a human donor with classical Hodgkin lymphoma. The nucleotide sequence reads TGTGCCAGCAGCCAAGCGACAGTAGCGAACACTGAAGCTTTCTTT. This encodes CASSQATVANTEAFF.